This T cell receptor (beta chain) came from a study of cytomegalovirus exposure and HLA in healthy donors. The CDR3 totals 16 residues. Germline-derived CDR1 and CDR2 are MDHEN and SYDVKM. Trimming removed 4 bases from V and 1 base from J, with 15 bases in between. Assay: immunoSEQ multiplex PCR; the TCRdb copy retains only in-frame clones and omits some. The top ten clones hold roughly 1% of a sample with 55,000 to 65,000 clones, over 85% of them seen once. The chain has TRBV28 and TRBJ2-3, with a possible D match to TRBD1 (5 bases). This receptor was obtained from a man between 18 and 29 years old in good health and CMV-seronegative. Sample: PBMCs. CDR3 in DNA: TGTGCCAGCAGTTCTCTCGACAGCCAACGCACAGATACGCAGTATTTT. Translating gives CASSSLDSQRTDTQYF. The entire variable domain, with the rest obtained from reference TRBV28 and TRBJ2-3, is as follows: DVKVTQSSRYLVKRTGEKVFLECVQDMDHENMFWYRQDPGLGLRLIYFSYDVKMKEKGDIPEGYSVSREKKERFSLILESASTNQTSMYLCASSSLDSQRTDTQYFGPGTRLTVL.